Presented here are 18 T cell receptor beta chains from one specimen sequenced in a study of shared clonotypes between healthy human individuals. This table comes from immunoSEQ multiplex PCR, and its TCRdb copy is limited to in-frame clones, with some not included. The sample has about 2.4 million clones, roughly 92% seen once. Sequencing used naive CD4+ T cells sorted from blood. As for subset: CD45RA+ positively selected. All receptors derive from a man in his late teens or twenties in good health.

The chain is built from TRBV2 and TRBJ2-2; 9 positions agree with TRBD1. The V gene's germline CDR1 is SNHLY and CDR2 FYNNEI. With 8 bases clipped from V and 5 bases from J, the junction kept 6 bases outside the gene matches. The CDR3 is 14 residues long. The CDR3 spells CASRLGTGTGELFF. Here the CDR3 DNA reads TGTGCCAGCCGTCTCGGGACAGGGACCGGGGAGCTGTTTTTT.

The gene calls are TRBV10-1 and TRBJ2-3; D unclear. With 6 bases removed from V and 0 bases from J, the gap between germline ends came to 7 bases. Germline V gene lookup returns CDR1 WNHNN and CDR2 SYGVQD (reference sequence). This CDR3 contains 13 residues. This CDR3 reads CASRGRSTDTQYF. The CDR3 region has the DNA TGCGCCAGCAGGGGCAGAAGCACAGATACGCAGTATTTT.

J is TRBJ2-1 and V is TRBV5-1; the D is unclear. Deletions cut 1 base from V and 3 bases from J, with 8 bases between. Germline V gene sequence: CDR1 SGHRS, CDR2 YFSETQ. The CDR3 loop spans 14 amino acids. The DNA of the CDR3 is TGCGCCAGCAGCTTGAACGGGCTCTACAATGAGCAGTTCTTC. Encoded protein: CASSLNGLYNEQFF. The variable domain in full, completed from reference TRBV5-1 and TRBJ2-1, reads KAGVTQTPRYLIKTRGQQVTLSCSPISGHRSVSWYQQTPGQGLQFLFEYFSETQRNKGNFPGRFSGRQFSNSRSEMNVSTLELGDSALYLCASSLNGLYNEQFFGPGTRLTVL.

The chain combines TRBV4-1 with TRBJ2-4; D tentatively fits TRBD1 or TRBD2 (6 bases each). V dropped 3 bases and J dropped 6 bases, with 18 bases sitting between them. CDR3 size: 16 residues. The germline V gene encodes CDR1 MGHRA and CDR2 YSYEKL. CDR3: CASSQVYRGAGNIQYF. CDR3 DNA: TGCGCCAGCAGCCAGGTCTATAGGGGGGCTGGAAACATTCAGTACTTC.

The chain is built from TRBV5-1 and TRBJ2-7; D is tentatively TRBD1 or TRBD2 (5 bases each). The ends were cut back, 3 bases at V and 3 bases at J, with 13 bases in the middle. The V gene's germline CDR1 is SGHRS and CDR2 YFSETQ. The CDR3 is made up of 14 amino acids. CDR3 sequence: CASSWGTANYEQYF. Written as DNA, the CDR3 is TGCGCCAGCAGCTGGGGGACGGCCAACTACGAGCAGTACTTC.

This chain uses TRBV19 with TRBJ2-3; 8 nucleotides line up with TRBD2. The CDR3 consists of 16 residues. In germline, CDR1 is LNHDA, CDR2 SQIVND (reference sequence). After removal of 1 base from V and 4 bases from J, the junction contained 7 bases not matched to a gene. DNA of the CDR3: TGTGCCAGTAGTATAGCCGGGGGGGGCGGTGCAGATACGCAGTATTTT. Translated, it gives CASSIAGGGGADTQYF.

The genes are TRBV7-2 and TRBJ2-1; 8 bases are shared with TRBD2. Germline V gives CDR1 SGHTA, CDR2 FQGNSA. Trimming cost V 5 bases and J 7 bases; bases outside gene matches: 13. This CDR3 contains 16 residues. As DNA, the CDR3 is TGTGCCAGCAGCCTTCTGCCGGGACTAGTTGGGAATGAGCAGTTCTTC. Its translation is CASSLLPGLVGNEQFF.

The chain employs TRBV29-1 and TRBJ2-1; possible D gene TRBD2, 5 bases. Per the germline V gene, CDR1 is SQVTM and CDR2 is ANQGSEA. V lost 6 bases and J 8 bases, leaving 14 bases between the germline ends. This CDR3 has 12 amino acids. The CDR3 nucleotides read TGCAGCGTGCGGGCTCTCGGGGATGAGCAGTTCTTC. This codes for CSVRALGDEQFF.

The V gene is TRBV7-6, the J gene TRBJ2-2; tentative D call: TRBD1 (6 bases). This CDR3 has 16 amino acids. The V end lost 3 bases, the J end lost 0 bases, and 11 bases lay between the germline ends. Germline CDR1 and CDR2: SGHVS and FNYEAQ. The CDR3 DNA reads TGTGCCAGCAGCTTTACAGGGCCCTCGAACACCGGGGAGCTGTTTTTT. This translates into CASSFTGPSNTGELFF.

The chain uses TRBV7-9 and TRBJ2-7; D might be TRBD2 (5 bases). Germline values: CDR1 SEHNR, CDR2 FQNEAQ (reference sequence). The CDR3 runs to 14 residues. Trimming left V 5 bases short and J 6 bases short, with 17 bases between. CDR3 protein: CASSPGQDGVEQYF. DNA for the CDR3: TGTGCCAGCAGCCCAGGTCAGGACGGGGTCGAGCAGTACTTC.

This chain uses TRBV28 with TRBJ2-3, with 8 positions matching TRBD2. The CDR3 consists of 17 residues. V dropped 4 bases and J dropped 3; count of bases not matched to a gene: 12. Germline V gene sequence: CDR1 MDHEN, CDR2 SYDVKM. CDR3 amino acids: CASSSSLGRVTTDTQYF. The CDR3 coding sequence is TGTGCCAGCAGTTCGTCCCTCGGGAGGGTGACTACAGATACGCAGTATTTT.

This clone was observed a handful of times. The germline gene is not matched at one end of the junction; a read error may be the cause. This chain connects TRBV2 to TRBJ1-5; 7 positions match TRBD1. The CDR3 consists of 14 residues. Germline V gives CDR1 SNHLY, CDR2 FYNNEI. The CDR3 region has the DNA TGTGCCAGCAGGGAAGGGCCAGGGGGACAGCCCCAGCATTTT. Residues: CASREGPGGQPQHF.

Concerning this clone: Other DNA sequences within the sample encode an identical CDR3. In DNA, the CDR3 is TGTGCCAGCAGCTTGGCAGGATCCTACAATGAGCAGTTCTTC. This gives the protein CASSLAGSYNEQFF. The V gene is TRBV7-9, the J gene TRBJ2-1; D is undetermined. CDR1 and CDR2 (germline): SEHNR, FQNEAQ (reference sequence). The CDR3 contains 14 residues. Trimming left V 3 bases short and J 1 base short, with 7 bases between.

The V call is TRBV6-5, the J call TRBJ2-7, with 8 bases fitting TRBD1. The CDR3 is 14 residues long. The V gene's germline CDR1 is MNHEY and CDR2 SVGAGI. With V trimmed by 6 bases and J by 2 bases, 6 bases remained unmatched. As DNA, the CDR3 is TGTGCCAGCAGCCGAACGACAGGGGCCTACGAGCAGTACTTC. This translates into CASSRTTGAYEQYF.

This sequence joins TRBV10-3 and TRBJ1-1; tentatively, D is TRBD1 (6 bases). The germline CDR1 and CDR2 sequences are ENHRY and SYGVKD. This CDR3 is 14 amino acids long. V was pared by 5 bases and J by 2 bases, with 12 bases between. CDR3: CAISRPGQNTEAFF. The CDR3 nucleotides are TGTGCCATCAGTCGCCCGGGACAAAACACTGAAGCTTTCTTT.

This rearrangement joins TRBV5-1 to TRBJ1-2; D gene uncertain. The CDR3 is 15 residues long. Germline V gene sequence: CDR1 SGHRS, CDR2 YFSETQ. Deletions cut 4 bases from V and 4 bases from J, with 17 bases between. As DNA, the CDR3 is TGCGCCAGCAGCGCAGACGCAACTCGGGGCTATGGCTACACCTTC. It specifies CASSADATRGYGYTF.

Concerning this clone: The same CDR3 also results from other DNA sequences found in this sample. The chain combines TRBV28 with TRBJ2-1; TRBD2 matches 8 bases. The CDR3 loop spans 14 amino acids. V trimming: 6 bases; J trimming: 2 bases; junction bases outside the gene matches: 3. Germline-derived CDR1 and CDR2 are MDHEN and SYDVKM. CDR3: CASSLGLAYNEQFF. CDR3 coding DNA: TGTGCCAGCAGCCTGGGACTAGCCTACAATGAGCAGTTCTTC.

The chain is built from TRBV9 and TRBJ2-2; the D gene is possibly TRBD1 (6 bases). This CDR3 has 17 residues. CDR1 is SGDLS and CDR2 is YYNGEE in the germline V gene. V was trimmed by 1 base and J by 2 bases, leaving 15 bases between them. This chain's CDR3 is CASSVSSAGANTGELFF. For the CDR3, the DNA is TGTGCCAGCAGCGTATCATCCGCAGGGGCCAACACCGGGGAGCTGTTTTTT.